The present TCR beta chain was sequenced within a study of blood T cell repertoires in COVID-19. Study-level background: COVID-19 samples collected from the United States, Italy and Spain covered acute and convalescent phases. Sources were T cells, B-cell-depleted T cells, or PBMCs; the material itself was cDNA or gDNA.

Here immunoSEQ multiplex PCR was the method, and the copy in TCRdb shows in-frame clones only, minus some. This sample has approximately 380,000 clones, with 85% found just once. V was clipped by 2 bases and J by 3 bases; unmatched bases: 4. This CDR3 comprises 14 residues. Germline CDR1 is SGHAT and CDR2 is FQNNGV. J is TRBJ2-7 and V is TRBV11-2, with 7 bases aligning to TRBD1. Sequenced sample: peripheral blood. The receptor's source is a woman between 18 and 29 years old with acute or convalescent COVID-19. CDR3 DNA sequence: TGTGCCAGCAGCTTACACAGGGGTATCTACGAGCAGTACTTC. Protein product: CASSLHRGIYEQYF.